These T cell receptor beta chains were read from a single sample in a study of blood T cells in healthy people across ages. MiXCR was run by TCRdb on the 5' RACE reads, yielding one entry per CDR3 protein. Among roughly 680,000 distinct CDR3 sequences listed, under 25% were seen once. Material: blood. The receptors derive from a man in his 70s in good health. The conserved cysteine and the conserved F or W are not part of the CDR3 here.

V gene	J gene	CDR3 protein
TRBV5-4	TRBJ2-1	ASSSNRDYNEQF
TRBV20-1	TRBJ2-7	SAPEGYEQY
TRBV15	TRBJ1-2	ATSSYQGKYGYT
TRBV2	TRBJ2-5	ANSQAGVGQETQY
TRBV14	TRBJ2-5	ASSQDGGTQY
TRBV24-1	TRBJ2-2	ATSPQSGQGVNTGELF
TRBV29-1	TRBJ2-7	SVGRGGRASEQY
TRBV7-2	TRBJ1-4	AGSLLDRGSEKLF
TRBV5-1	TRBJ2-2	ANSLRTSGKNTGELF
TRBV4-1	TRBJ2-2	ASSPSGRNTGELF
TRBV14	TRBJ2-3	ASSQDHGVTTDTQY
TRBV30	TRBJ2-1	AWNNGQGFDEQF
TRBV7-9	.	ASSPNRDYEQY
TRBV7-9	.	ASSRMTSGSMNEQF
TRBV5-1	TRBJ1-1	ASSSPSRRSNTEAF
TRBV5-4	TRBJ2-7	ASSSPATGSYEQY
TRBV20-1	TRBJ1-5	SAPLDGRVSQPQH
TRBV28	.	ASSLGTGHEQF
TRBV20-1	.	SARTVGLEQY
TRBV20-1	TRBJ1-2	SAIEKARTAYGYT
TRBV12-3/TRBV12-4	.	AGNRGQGDEQF
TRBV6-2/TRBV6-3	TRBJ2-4	ASSYATRVGIQY
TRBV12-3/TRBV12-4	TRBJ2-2	ASSITGGWTGELF
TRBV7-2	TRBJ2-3	ASSWRLAGGADTQY
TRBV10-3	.	AISSSGDLSYEQY
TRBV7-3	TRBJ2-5	VSSSGQTQY
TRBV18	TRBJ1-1	ASSPAGQLTGAF
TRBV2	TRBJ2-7	ASSNQQGPYEQY
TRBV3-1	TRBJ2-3	ASTTTSGSTDTQY
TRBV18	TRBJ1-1	ASSPGQVEFTEAF
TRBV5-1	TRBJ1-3	ASSLGDVLISGNTIY
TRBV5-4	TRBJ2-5	ASSFTEKETQY
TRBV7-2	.	ASSSGTELRGTQY
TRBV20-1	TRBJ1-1	SARGVGQKAGGTEAF
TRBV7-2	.	ASSLAGYSSNEQY
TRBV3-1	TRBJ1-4	ASSPTGAREKLF
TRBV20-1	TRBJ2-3	SAKLAGVGTDTQY
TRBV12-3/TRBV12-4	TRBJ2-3	ASSLGTGRVDTQY
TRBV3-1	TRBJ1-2	ASSPHRGYGYT
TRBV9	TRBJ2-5	ASSTTGTRTETQY